The 22 T cell receptor beta chains listed next were all sequenced from one sample in a study of Graves' ophthalmopathy and Graves' hyperthyroidism. RNA transcripts served as template for amplifying TCR beta CDR3 sequences. HTBI primers were employed in first-round RT-PCR, then a second-round multiplex PCR followed. TCRdb redid the calling of the multiplex PCR reads with MiXCR, one entry per CDR3 protein. The table has about 220,000 distinct CDR3 sequences, roughly 21% seen once; the top ten hold roughly 40%. Input material: peripheral blood. Receptors were obtained from a woman between 45 and 60 years old with Graves' ophthalmopathy.

This clonotype was seen a few times. This chain joins TRBV20-1 and TRBJ2-2; TRBD2 matches at 9 bases. The CDR3 contains 16 residues. V trimming: 4 bases; J trimming: 3 bases; junction bases outside the gene matches: 9. Germline-derived CDR1 and CDR2 are DFQATT and SNEGSKA (reference sequence). The CDR3: CSAKPSGAWDTGELFF. CDR3 DNA: TGCAGTGCTAAGCCTAGCGGGGCCTGGGACACCGGGGAGCTGTTTTTT.

Ten or more counts support this clonotype. V is TRBV7-8 and J is TRBJ1-3; D remains ambiguous. There are 15 residues in the CDR3. Germline values: CDR1 SGHVS, CDR2 FQNEAQ. The ends were cut back, 5 bases at V and 0 bases at J, with 11 bases in the middle. The CDR3 sequence is CASSKRALSGNTIYF. The CDR3 coding sequence is TGTGCCAGCAGCAAGAGGGCACTCTCTGGAAACACCATATATTTT.

This clonotype was observed at least ten times. V gene TRBV5-1 combines with J gene TRBJ2-5; D perhaps matches TRBD1 (6 bases). CDR3 length: 15 amino acids. CDR1 is SGHRS, CDR2 YFSETQ, per germline. The V end was cut by 5 bases, the J end by 1 base, with 15 bases between. The CDR3 sequence is CASSRRGDGQETQYF. CDR3 in DNA: TGCGCCAGCAGTCGCAGGGGCGATGGCCAAGAGACCCAGTACTTC.

The V call is TRBV6-5, the J call TRBJ2-5; 7 bases fit TRBD2. CDR3 length: 15 amino acids. V shed 2 bases and J 3 bases; nucleotides not matched to a gene: 6. CDR1 is MNHEY, CDR2 SVGAGI, per germline. The CDR3 protein is CASSYRAGVEETQYF. CDR3 nucleotides: TGTGCCAGCAGTTACAGGGCGGGGGTCGAAGAGACCCAGTACTTC.

This clonotype was detected many times. The gene calls are TRBV5-6 and TRBJ2-7, with D possibly being TRBD1 or TRBD2 (5 bases each). Germline assignment: CDR1 SGHDT and CDR2 YYEEEE. Trimming took off 3 bases at V and 4 bases at J, with 20 bases between the two ends. The CDR3 runs 16 residues. For the CDR3, the DNA is TGTGCCAGCAGCTCTCCCCCGGGGCACACATTGTACGAGCAGTACTTC. It is translated as CASSSPPGHTLYEQYF.

The chain recombines TRBV20-1 with TRBJ2-5; 9 bases fit TRBD1. CDR1 and CDR2 from the germline V gene are DFQATT and SNEGSKA (reference sequence). CDR3 length: 16 residues. With 1 base clipped from V and 5 bases from J, the junction kept 11 bases outside the gene matches. DNA for the CDR3: TGCAGTGCTAGAGGGATCGTACAGGGGGCCGGGGAGACCCAGTACTTC. Its translation is CSARGIVQGAGETQYF.

This clonotype was counted between two and nine times. The CDR3 does not end in the conserved phenylalanine or tryptophan, so this is likely a read error. Because the CDR3's place on the DNA is in doubt, the DNA is left out and the CDR3 is given as listed by TCRdb. The chain joins TRBV12-3 or TRBV12-4 to TRBJ2-7; the listed D gene, TRBD2, was not tested against the DNA. The CDR3 is 8 residues long, counting both termini. The CDR3 reads CASSRPGL.

This clonotype was counted many times. The chain couples TRBV20-1 to TRBJ1-6, with D possibly matching TRBD1 (6 bases). The CDR3 spans 15 residues. Per the germline V gene, CDR1 is DFQATT and CDR2 is SNEGSKA (reference sequence). The ends were cut back, 3 bases at V and 6 bases at J, with 15 bases in the middle. The CDR3, as DNA: TGCAGTGCTAGGACAGGACAGCTATCTAATTCACCCCTCCACTTT. It codes for CSARTGQLSNSPLHF.

This clonotype was seen only a few times. V usage is TRBV12-3 or TRBV12-4 and J usage is TRBJ1-5; 9 bases agree with TRBD1. V dropped 7 bases and J dropped 5; count of bases not matched to a gene: 3. The CDR3 consists of 13 residues. DNA of the CDR3: TGTGCCAGCACCGGGACAGGGCATCAGCCCCAGCATTTT. This gives the protein CASTGTGHQPQHF.

This clonotype was seen ten or more times. The chain combines TRBV28 with TRBJ2-7; D uncertain. From germline, CDR1 is MDHEN and CDR2 SYDVKM. Trimming took 5 bases from V and 0 from J, leaving 14 bases between them. The length of the CDR3 is 15 residues. CDR3 DNA sequence: TGTGCCAGCAGTCGCAGAGAACTAAGCTCCTACGAGCAGTACTTC. This gives the protein CASSRRELSSYEQYF.

This clonotype was counted many times. V usage is TRBV30 and J usage is TRBJ2-4, with D unclear. The germline CDR1 and CDR2 sequences are GTSNPN and SVGIG (reference sequence). The CDR3 runs 13 residues. Trimming cost V 2 bases and J 6 bases, with 11 bases left between them. Here the CDR3 DNA reads TGTGCCTGGAGTCCCGGGTCCTTAAACATTCAGTACTTC. Translation gives CAWSPGSLNIQYF.

In regard to this clonotype: One end of the junction varies from germline; a read error may be responsible. The chain couples TRBV19 to TRBJ1-1; D is ambiguous. The CDR3 is 13 residues long. Per germline, CDR1 LNHDA and CDR2 SQIVND (reference sequence). In nucleotides, the CDR3 is TGTGCCGGTAGTAATAAGCGGGGCACTGAAGCTTTCTTT. Protein product: CAGSNKRGTEAFF.

This clonotype was counted between two and nine times. This chain uses TRBV5-1 with TRBJ2-7, with D perhaps matching TRBD2 (7 bases). The germline CDR1 and CDR2 sequences are SGHRS and YFSETQ. The CDR3 has 13 amino acids. Trimming shortened V by 5 bases and J by 5 bases, and 14 bases separated the two germline ends. CDR3 sequence: CASSLLRGHEQYF. The CDR3 nucleotides are TGCGCCAGCAGTCTATTGCGGGGGCACGAGCAGTACTTC. The variable domain in full, with the rest retrieved from reference TRBV5-1 and TRBJ2-7, is KAGVTQTPRYLIKTRGQQVTLSCSPISGHRSVSWYQQTPGQGLQFLFEYFSETQRNKGNFPGRFSGRQFSNSRSEMNVSTLELGDSALYLCASSLLRGHEQYFGPGTRLTVT.

By sample fraction, this clonotype is medium-sized. The chain recombines TRBV27 with TRBJ2-3; 12 positions agree with TRBD2. V shed 6 bases and J 5 bases; nucleotides not matched to a gene: 9. Germline-derived CDR1 and CDR2 are MNHEY and SMNVEV (reference sequence). This CDR3 region has 16 residues. CDR3 region: CASRSALAGGVDTQYF. CDR3 sequence (DNA): TGTGCCAGCAGGTCAGCGCTAGCGGGAGGGGTAGATACGCAGTATTTT.

This clonotype came up many times. The V and J genes are TRBV20-1 and TRBJ1-2; D remains unclear. The V end was cut by 0 bases, the J end by 9 bases, with 14 bases between. The CDR3 is 13 amino acids. CDR1 and CDR2 (germline): DFQATT, SNEGSKA (reference sequence). In DNA, the CDR3 is TGCAGTGCTAGAGACCCTTCAGTGTTAAGCTACACCTTC. Residues: CSARDPSVLSYTF.

This clonotype was detected many times. The rearrangement links TRBV6-1 to TRBJ1-2; 7 positions match TRBD1. V gave up 4 bases and J gave up 7 bases; unmatched junction bases: 6. The CDR3 consists of 13 residues. CDR1 and CDR2 from the germline V gene are MNHNS and SASEGT. The DNA for the CDR3 is TGTGCCAGCAGTGGACTGGACAGGCCTGGCTACACCTTC. This codes for CASSGLDRPGYTF.

This clonotype appeared a few times. In DNA, the CDR3 is TGTGCCGCCTCTAGAGGGAACTATCAGCCCCAGCATTTT. This encodes CAASRGNYQPQHF. The chain recombines TRBV28 with TRBJ1-5; D is undetermined. The germline CDR1 and CDR2 sequences are MDHEN and SYDVKM. The ends were cut back, 11 bases at V and 5 bases at J, with 16 bases in the middle. This CDR3 has 13 residues.

This clonotype was recorded many times. CDR3 sequence reads: CAWSWGGIQYF. The CDR3 nucleotides are TGTGCCTGGAGTTGGGGGGGCATTCAGTACTTC. The V and J genes are TRBV30 and TRBJ2-4; 7 nucleotides align to TRBD2. V dropped 2 bases and J dropped 9; count of bases not matched to a gene: 1. Per the germline V gene, CDR1 is GTSNPN and CDR2 is SVGIG (reference sequence). This CDR3 contains 11 residues.

This clonotype was seen at least ten times. The chain has TRBV7-9 and TRBJ1-5; tentative D call: TRBD1 (5 bases). This CDR3 is built from 14 residues. Germline CDR1 is SEHNR and CDR2 is FQNEAQ (reference sequence). The ends were cut back, 2 bases at V and 6 bases at J, with 11 bases in the middle. CDR3 nucleotide sequence: TGTGCCAGCAGCTTACCCGGGGCTGGTCAGCCCCAGCATTTT. This translates into CASSLPGAGQPQHF.

This clonotype was recorded many times. The chain uses TRBV7-3 and TRBJ1-6, with D unclear. V dropped 0 bases and J dropped 7 bases, with 10 bases sitting between them. In germline, CDR1 is SGHTA, CDR2 FQGTGA. CDR3 length equals 15 residues. CDR3 sequence (DNA): TGTGCCAGCAGCTTAACGCCGGGAGCGAATTCACCCCTCCACTTT. Translated, it gives CASSLTPGANSPLHF.

This clonotype was seen at least ten times. V usage is TRBV13 and J usage is TRBJ2-2; either TRBD1 or TRBD2 may fit D (5 bases each). The CDR3 consists of 15 residues. CDR1 PRHDT and CDR2 FYEKMQ come from the germline V gene (reference sequence). V was cut by 3 bases and J by 0 bases, with 8 bases left in between. The DNA for the CDR3 is TGTGCCAGCAGCTTGGGGGAAACGAACACCGGGGAGCTGTTTTTT. Translating gives CASSLGETNTGELFF.

This clonotype was counted ten times or more. J is TRBJ2-5 and V is TRBV20-1, with D tentatively TRBD1 (5 bases). V was clipped by 4 bases and J by 2 bases, with 11 bases between them. Germline values: CDR1 DFQATT, CDR2 SNEGSKA (reference sequence). There are 13 residues in the CDR3. CDR3 nucleotides: TGCAGTGCTAAGCAGGGCCCGCAAGAGACCCAGTACTTC. This gives the protein CSAKQGPQETQYF.